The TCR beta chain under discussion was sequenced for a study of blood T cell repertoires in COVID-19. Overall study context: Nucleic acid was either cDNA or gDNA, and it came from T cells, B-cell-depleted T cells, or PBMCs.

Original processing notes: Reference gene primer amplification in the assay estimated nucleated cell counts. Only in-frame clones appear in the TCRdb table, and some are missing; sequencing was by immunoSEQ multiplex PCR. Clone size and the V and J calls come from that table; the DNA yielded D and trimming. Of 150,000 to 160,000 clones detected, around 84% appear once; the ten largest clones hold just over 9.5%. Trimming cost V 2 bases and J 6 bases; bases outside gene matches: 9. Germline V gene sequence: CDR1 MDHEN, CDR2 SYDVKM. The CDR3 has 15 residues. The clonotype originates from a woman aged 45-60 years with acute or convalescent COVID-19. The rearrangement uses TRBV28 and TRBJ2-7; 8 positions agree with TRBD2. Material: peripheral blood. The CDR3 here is CASSLTGTSSLEQYF. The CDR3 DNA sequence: TGTGCCAGCAGTTTAACCGGGACTAGTTCCCTCGAGCAGTACTTC. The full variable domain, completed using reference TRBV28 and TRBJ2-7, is DVKVTQSSRYLVKRTGEKVFLECVQDMDHENMFWYRQDPGLGLRLIYFSYDVKMKEKGDIPEGYSVSREKKERFSLILESASTNQTSMYLCASSLTGTSSLEQYFGPGTRLTVT.